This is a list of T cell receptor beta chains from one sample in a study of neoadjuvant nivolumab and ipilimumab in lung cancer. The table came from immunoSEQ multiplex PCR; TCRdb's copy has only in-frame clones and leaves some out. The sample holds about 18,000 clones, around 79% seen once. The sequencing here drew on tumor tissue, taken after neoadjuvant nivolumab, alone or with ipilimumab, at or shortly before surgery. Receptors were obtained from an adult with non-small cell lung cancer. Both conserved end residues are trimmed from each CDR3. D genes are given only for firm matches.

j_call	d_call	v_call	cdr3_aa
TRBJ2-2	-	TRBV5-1	ASSVGARQGGELF
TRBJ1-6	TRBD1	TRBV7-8	ASSFWLTGTGGTTLH
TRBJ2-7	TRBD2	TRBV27	ASSLSSGGAYEQY
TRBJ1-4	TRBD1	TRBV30	AWMGQGNEKLF
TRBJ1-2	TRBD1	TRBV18	ASSPPGTGEGYT
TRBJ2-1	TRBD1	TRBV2	ASRDRGFLNEQF
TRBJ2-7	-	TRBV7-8	ASSFHSTIGNEQY
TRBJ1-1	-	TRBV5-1	ASSLGSGLTEAF
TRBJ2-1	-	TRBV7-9	ASSLTLDEQF
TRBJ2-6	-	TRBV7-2	ASSLVAGANVLT
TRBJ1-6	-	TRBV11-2	ASSLGGSSNSPLH
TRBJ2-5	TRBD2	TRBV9	ASSVGSSGGWETQY
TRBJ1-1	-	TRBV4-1	ASSQEGTKAF
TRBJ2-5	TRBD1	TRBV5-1	ASSWRTGGQETQY
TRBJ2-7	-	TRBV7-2	ASSPVSISYEQY
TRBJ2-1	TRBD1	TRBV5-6	ASSWGDRAYNEQF
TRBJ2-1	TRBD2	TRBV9	ASSGGTSGGYNEQF
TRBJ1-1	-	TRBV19	ASSLTALNTEAF
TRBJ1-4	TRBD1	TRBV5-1	ASSLEAGGREKLF
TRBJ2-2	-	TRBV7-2	ASSPRLTGELF